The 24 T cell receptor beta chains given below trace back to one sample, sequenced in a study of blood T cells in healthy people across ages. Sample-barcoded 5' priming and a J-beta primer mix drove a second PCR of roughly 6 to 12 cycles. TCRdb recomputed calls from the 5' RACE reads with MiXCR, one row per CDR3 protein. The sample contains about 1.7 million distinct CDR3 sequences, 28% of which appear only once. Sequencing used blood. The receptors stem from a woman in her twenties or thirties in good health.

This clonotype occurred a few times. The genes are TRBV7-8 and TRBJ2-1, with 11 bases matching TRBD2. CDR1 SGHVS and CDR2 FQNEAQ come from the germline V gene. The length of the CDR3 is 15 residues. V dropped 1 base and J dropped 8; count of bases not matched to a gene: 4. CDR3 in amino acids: CASSLVAGGGDEQFF. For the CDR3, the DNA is TGTGCCAGCAGCTTAGTAGCGGGAGGGGGGGATGAGCAGTTCTTC.

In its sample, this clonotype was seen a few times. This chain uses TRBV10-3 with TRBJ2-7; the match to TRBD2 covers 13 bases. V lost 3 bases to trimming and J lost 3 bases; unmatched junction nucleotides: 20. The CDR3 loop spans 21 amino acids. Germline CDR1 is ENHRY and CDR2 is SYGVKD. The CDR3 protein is CAISDPSRGKTSGRSGYEQYF. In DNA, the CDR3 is TGTGCCATCAGTGACCCCTCCCGGGGGAAGACTAGCGGGAGGAGTGGCTACGAGCAGTACTTC.

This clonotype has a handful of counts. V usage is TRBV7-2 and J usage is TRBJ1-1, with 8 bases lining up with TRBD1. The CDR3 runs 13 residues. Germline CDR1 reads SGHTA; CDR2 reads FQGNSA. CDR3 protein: CVTPTGANTEAFF. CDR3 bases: TGTGTCACCCCGACAGGGGCGAACACTGAAGCTTTCTTT.

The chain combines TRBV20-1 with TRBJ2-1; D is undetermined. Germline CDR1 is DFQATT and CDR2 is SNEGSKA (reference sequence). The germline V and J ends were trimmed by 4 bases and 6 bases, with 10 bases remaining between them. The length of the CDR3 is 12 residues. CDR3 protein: CSAKGGCNEQFF. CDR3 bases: TGCAGTGCTAAAGGCGGATGCAATGAGCAGTTCTTC.

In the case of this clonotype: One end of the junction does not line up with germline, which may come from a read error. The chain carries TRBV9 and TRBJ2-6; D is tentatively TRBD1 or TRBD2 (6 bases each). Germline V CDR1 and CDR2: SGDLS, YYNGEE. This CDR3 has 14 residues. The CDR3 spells CASSVERGVNVLTF. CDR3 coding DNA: TGTGCCAGCAGCGTAGAGAGGGGGGTCAACGTCCTGACTTTC.

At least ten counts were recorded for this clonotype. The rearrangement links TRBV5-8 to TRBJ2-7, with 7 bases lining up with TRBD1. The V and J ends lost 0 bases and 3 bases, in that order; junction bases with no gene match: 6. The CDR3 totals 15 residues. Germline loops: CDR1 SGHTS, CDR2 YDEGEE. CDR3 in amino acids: CASSLGTGPLYEQYF. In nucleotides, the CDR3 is TGTGCCAGCAGCTTGGGGACAGGTCCGCTCTACGAGCAGTACTTC.

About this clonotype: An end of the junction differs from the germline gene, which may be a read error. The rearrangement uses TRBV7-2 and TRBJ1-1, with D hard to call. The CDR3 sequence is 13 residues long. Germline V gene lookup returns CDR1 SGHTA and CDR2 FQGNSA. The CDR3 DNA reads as TGTGCTAGCAGCCCAGGTCCTGTCACTGAAGCTTTCTTT. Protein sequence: CASSPGPVTEAFF. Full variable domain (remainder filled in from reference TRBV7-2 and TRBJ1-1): GAGVSQSPSNKVTEKGKDVELRCDPISGHTALYWYRQSLGQGLEFLIYFQGNSAPDKSGLPSDRFSAERTGGSVSTLTIQRTQQEDSAVYLCASSPGPVTEAFFGQGTRLTVV.

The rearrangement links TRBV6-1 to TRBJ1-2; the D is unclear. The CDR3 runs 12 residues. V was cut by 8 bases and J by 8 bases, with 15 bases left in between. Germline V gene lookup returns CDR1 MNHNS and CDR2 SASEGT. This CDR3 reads CASSGPERGYTF. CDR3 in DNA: TGTGCCAGCTCGGGTCCGGAGAGGGGCTACACCTTC.

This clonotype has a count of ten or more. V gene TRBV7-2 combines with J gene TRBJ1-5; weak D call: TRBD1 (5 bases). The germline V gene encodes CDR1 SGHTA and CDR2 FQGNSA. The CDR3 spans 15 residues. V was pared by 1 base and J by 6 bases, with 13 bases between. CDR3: CASSLGSGHGQPQHF. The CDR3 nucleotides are TGTGCCAGCAGCTTAGGATCAGGACACGGTCAGCCCCAGCATTTT.

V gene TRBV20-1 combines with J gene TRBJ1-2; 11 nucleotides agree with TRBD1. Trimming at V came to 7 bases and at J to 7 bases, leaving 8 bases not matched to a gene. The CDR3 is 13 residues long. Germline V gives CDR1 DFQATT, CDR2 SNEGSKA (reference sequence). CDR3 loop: CSVAGQGAFGYTF. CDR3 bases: TGCAGTGTTGCCGGACAGGGGGCTTTTGGCTACACCTTC.

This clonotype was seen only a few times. CDR3 region: CASSNPTGKGEQYF. The CDR3 DNA is TGCGCCAGCAGCAACCCAACAGGGAAGGGCGAGCAGTACTTC. The chain has TRBV5-1 and TRBJ2-7; TRBD1 is a possible D gene (6 bases). The CDR3 length is 14 residues. Germline assignment: CDR1 SGHRS and CDR2 YFSETQ. V was clipped by 4 bases and J by 6 bases, with 17 bases between them.

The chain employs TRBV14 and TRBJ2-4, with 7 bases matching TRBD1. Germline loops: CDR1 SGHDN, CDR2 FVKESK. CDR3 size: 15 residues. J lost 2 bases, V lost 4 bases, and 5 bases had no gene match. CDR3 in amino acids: CASSRTGLTKNIQYF. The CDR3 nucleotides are TGTGCCAGCAGCCGGACAGGACTGACCAAAAACATTCAGTACTTC.

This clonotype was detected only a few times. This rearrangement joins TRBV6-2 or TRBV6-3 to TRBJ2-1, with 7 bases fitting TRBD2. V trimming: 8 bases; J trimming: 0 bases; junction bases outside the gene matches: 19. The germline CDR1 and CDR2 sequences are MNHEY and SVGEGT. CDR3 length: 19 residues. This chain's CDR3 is CASGGGSGEITGSYNEQFF. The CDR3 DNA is TGTGCCAGCGGCGGAGGGAGCGGGGAGATAACAGGCTCCTACAATGAGCAGTTCTTC.

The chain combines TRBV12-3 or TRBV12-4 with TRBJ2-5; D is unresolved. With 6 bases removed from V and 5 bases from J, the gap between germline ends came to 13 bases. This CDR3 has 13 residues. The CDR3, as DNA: TGTGCCAGCAGCCAACTAAGGGCTGAGACCCAGTACTTC. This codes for CASSQLRAETQYF.

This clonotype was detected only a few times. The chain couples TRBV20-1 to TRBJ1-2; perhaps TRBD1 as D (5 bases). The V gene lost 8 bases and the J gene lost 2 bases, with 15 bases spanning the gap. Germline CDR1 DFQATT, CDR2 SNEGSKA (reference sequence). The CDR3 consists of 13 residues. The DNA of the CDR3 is TGCAGTAGCAAGTTCGGGACCAACTATGGCTACACCTTC. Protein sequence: CSSKFGTNYGYTF.

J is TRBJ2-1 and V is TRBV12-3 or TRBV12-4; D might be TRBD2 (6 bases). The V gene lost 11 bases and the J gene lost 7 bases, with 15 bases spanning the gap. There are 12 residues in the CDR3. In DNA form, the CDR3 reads TGTGCCGGACCCTTAGGGAGGAATGAGCAGTTCTTC. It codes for CAGPLGRNEQFF.

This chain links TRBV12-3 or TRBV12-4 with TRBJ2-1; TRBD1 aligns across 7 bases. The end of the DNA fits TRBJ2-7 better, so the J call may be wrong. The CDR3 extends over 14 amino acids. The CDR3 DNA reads TGTGCCAGCAGGTGGGGACAGTCCTACAATGAGCAGTACTTC. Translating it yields CASRWGQSYNEQYF.

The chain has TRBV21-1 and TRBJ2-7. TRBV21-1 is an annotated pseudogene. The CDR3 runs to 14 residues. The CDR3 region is CASSNSRRFYEQYF. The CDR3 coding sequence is TGTGCCAGCAGCAACAGCAGGAGATTCTACGAGCAGTACTTC.

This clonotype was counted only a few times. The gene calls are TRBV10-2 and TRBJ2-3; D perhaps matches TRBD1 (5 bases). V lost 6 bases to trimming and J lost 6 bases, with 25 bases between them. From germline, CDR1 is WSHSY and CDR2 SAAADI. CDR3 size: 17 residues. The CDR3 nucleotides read TGCGCCAGCAGGGCCCCCCCGGCAGGGAACGTAGGGGATACGCAGTATTTT. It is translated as CASRAPPAGNVGDTQYF.

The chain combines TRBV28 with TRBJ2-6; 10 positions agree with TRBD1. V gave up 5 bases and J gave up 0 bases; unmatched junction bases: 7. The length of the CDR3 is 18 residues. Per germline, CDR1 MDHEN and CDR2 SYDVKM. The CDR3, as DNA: TGTGCCAGCAGTCTCGGGACAGGGGCCCACTCTGGGGCCAACGTCCTGACTTTC. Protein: CASSLGTGAHSGANVLTF. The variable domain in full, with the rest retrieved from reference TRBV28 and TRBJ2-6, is DVKVTQSSRYLVKRTGEKVFLECVQDMDHENMFWYRQDPGLGLRLIYFSYDVKMKEKGDIPEGYSVSREKKERFSLILESASTNQTSMYLCASSLGTGAHSGANVLTFGAGSRLTVL.

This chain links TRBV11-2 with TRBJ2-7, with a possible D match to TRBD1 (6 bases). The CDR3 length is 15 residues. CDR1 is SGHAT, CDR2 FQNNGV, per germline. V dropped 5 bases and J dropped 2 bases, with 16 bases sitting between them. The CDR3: CASSITTTGTYEQYF. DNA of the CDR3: TGTGCCAGCAGCATAACCACGACAGGAACCTACGAGCAGTACTTC.

The CDR3 DNA follows: TGCAGTGCCTCATTACCTGCCGGGACTAGCTCCTACAATGAGCAGTTCTTC. This sequence encodes CSASLPAGTSSYNEQFF. The rearrangement links TRBV20-1 to TRBJ2-1, with 8 bases fitting TRBD2. Per germline, CDR1 DFQATT and CDR2 SNEGSKA (reference sequence). CDR3 length: 17 residues. V lost 6 bases and J lost 0; bases outside the gene matches: 13.

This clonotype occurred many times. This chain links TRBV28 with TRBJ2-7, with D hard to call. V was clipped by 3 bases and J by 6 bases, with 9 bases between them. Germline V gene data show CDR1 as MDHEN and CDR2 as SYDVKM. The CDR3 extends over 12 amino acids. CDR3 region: CASSFISTEQYF. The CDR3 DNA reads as TGTGCCAGCAGTTTTATCTCTACCGAGCAGTACTTC.

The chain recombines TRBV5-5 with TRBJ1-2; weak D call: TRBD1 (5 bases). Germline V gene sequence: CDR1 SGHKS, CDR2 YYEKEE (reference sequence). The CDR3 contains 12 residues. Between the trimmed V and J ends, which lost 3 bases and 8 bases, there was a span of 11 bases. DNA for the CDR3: TGTGCCAGCAGCTACCCGCAGGGCGGCTACACCTTC. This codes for CASSYPQGGYTF.